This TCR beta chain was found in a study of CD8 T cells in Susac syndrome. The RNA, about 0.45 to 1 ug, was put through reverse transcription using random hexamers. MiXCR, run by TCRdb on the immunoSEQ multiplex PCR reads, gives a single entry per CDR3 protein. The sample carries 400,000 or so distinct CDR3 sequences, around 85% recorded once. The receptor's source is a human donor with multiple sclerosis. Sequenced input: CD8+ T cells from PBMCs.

The CDR3 region has the DNA TGCAGTGCTAGAGATTCAAAGGGACCTCCGGCGGACTATGGCTACACCTTC. This codes for CSARDSKGPPADYGYTF. This chain connects TRBV20-1 to TRBJ1-2; a possible D gene is TRBD1 (5 bases). This CDR3 spans 17 amino acids. Germline V CDR1 and CDR2: DFQATT, SNEGSKA (reference sequence). The V and J ends lost 0 bases and 3 bases respectively, with 20 bases between them.